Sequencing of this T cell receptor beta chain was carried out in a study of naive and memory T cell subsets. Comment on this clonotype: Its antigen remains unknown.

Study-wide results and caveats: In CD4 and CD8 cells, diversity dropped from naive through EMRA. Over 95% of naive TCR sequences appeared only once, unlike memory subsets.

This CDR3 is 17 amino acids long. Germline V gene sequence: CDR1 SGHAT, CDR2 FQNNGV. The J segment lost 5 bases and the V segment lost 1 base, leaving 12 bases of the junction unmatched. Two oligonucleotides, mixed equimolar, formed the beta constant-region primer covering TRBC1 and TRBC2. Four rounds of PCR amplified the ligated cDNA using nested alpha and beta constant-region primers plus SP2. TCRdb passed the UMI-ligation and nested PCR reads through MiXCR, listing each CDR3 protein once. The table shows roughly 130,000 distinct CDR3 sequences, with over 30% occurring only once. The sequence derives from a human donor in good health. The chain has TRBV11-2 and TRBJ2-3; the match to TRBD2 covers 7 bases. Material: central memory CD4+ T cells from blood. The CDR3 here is CASSLVGTTNLQDTQYF. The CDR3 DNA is TGTGCCAGCAGCTTAGTCGGGACTACGAACCTCCAAGATACGCAGTATTTT.